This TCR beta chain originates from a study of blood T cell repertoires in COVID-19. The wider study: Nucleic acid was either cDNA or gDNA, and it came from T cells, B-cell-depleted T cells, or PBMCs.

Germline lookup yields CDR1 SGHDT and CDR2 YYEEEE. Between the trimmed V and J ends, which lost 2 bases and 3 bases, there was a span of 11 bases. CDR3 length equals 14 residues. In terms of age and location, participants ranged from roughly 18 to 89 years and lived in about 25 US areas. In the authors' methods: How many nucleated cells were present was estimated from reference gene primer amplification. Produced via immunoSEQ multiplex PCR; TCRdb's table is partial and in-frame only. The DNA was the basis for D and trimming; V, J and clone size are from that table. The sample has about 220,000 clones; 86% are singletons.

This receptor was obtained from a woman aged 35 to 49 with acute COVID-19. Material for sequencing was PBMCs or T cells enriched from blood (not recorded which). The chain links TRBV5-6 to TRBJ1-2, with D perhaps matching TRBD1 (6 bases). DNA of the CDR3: TGTGCCAGCAGCTTCCAGGGGAGACACTATGGCTACACCTTC. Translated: CASSFQGRHYGYTF.